This TCR beta chain comes out of a study of blood T cell repertoires in COVID-19. Study as a whole: COVID-19 samples, acute and convalescent, were from the United States, Italy and Spain.

As handled by the study authors: Counts of nucleated cells, estimated from reference gene primer amplification, were obtained. The assay was immunoSEQ multiplex PCR, and TCRdb's table has in-frame clones only and misses some. That table furnishes V, J and clone size, whereas the DNA furnished D and trimming. Here the sample spans a few hundred thousand clones, 88% being singletons. Trimming removed 2 bases from V and 7 bases from J, with 12 bases in between. This CDR3 spans 15 amino acids. Germline assignment: CDR1 MNHNS and CDR2 SASEGT. This clone was counted once. The sequencing input was peripheral blood. The receptor was derived from a woman in her thirties with acute or convalescent COVID-19. This chain joins TRBV6-1 and TRBJ1-6; D is unclear. CDR3 DNA sequence: TGTGCCAGCAGTGAACTTGAGGGCACGAATTCACCCCTCCACTTT. This sequence encodes CASSELEGTNSPLHF.